This T cell receptor beta chain was recovered during a study of blood T cells in healthy people across ages. Across the whole study: T cells yielded about one barcoded beta molecule per two cells through template switching.

Findings of the study overall: Naive and antigen-experienced cells were not separated, limiting conclusive comparison.

Alongside a J-beta primer mix, a sample-barcoded 5' primer served in a second PCR lasting about 6 to 12 cycles. TCRdb re-derived calls from the 5' RACE reads in MiXCR, one entry per CDR3 protein. Of almost 1 million distinct CDR3 sequences in the sample, about 51% were seen once. Germline V lookup: CDR1 MNHEY, CDR2 SVGEGT. The length of the CDR3 is 13 residues. Trimming removed 2 bases at V and 2 bases at J, with 6 bases between. Turning to this clonotype: Its specificity is unknown. Just one base apart from a much larger clone, this may be a read error.

The sequence was collected from a woman aged 55-75 years in good health. The V call is TRBV6-2 or TRBV6-3, the J call TRBJ2-5; D is undetermined. The specimen sequenced was blood. Written as DNA, the CDR3 is TGTGCCAGCAGTTACGTGGGGCAAGAGACCCAGTACTTC. This codes for CASSYVGQETQYF.